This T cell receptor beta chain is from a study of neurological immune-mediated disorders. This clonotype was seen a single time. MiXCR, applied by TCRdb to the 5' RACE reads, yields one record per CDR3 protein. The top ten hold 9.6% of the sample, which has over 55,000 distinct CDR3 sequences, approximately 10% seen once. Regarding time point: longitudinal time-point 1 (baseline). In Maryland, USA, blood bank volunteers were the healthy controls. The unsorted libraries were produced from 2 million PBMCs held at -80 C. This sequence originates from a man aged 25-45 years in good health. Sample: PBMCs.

The CDR3 coding sequence is TGCAGTGCCAAACTAGCGGGAGAATGGAATGAGCAGTTCTTC. Amino acids: CSAKLAGEWNEQFF. The J gene is TRBJ2-1, the V gene TRBV20-1; the match to TRBD2 covers 11 bases. Germline V gene lookup returns CDR1 DFQATT and CDR2 SNEGSKA (reference sequence). This CDR3 spans 14 amino acids. V was clipped by 6 bases and J by 7 bases; unmatched bases: 8.